This T cell receptor beta chain was sequenced in a study of identical twins. Details on this clonotype: Its cognate antigen is unknown.

TCRdb re-called the 5' RACE reads with MiXCR, one entry per CDR3 protein. The sample lists about 210,000 distinct CDR3 sequences; approximately 9% were seen once. All of the donors were Caucasians in good health. The study, taken as a whole, reports: Within beta out-of-frame sequences, the excess sharing observed between twins was weaker.

The length of the CDR3 is 14 residues. V was trimmed by 2 bases and J by 1 base, leaving 9 bases between them. Germline V gives CDR1 SGHRS, CDR2 YFSETQ. The V and J genes are TRBV5-1 and TRBJ1-1; possibly TRBD1 for D (5 bases). Material for sequencing was memory (CD45RO+) T cells sorted from blood. The receptor was isolated from a woman under 30 in good health. The chain's CDR3 is CASSFKGPNTEAFF. The CDR3 region has the DNA TGCGCCAGCAGCTTCAAGGGACCGAACACTGAAGCTTTCTTT.